This TCR beta chain was observed in a study of Ad26.COV2.S vaccination and SARS-CoV-2 variants. Across the study: Ad26.COV2.S, an intramuscular injection, was given once or twice 56 days apart. Whole-study findings and limits: Vaccine and placebo groups showed comparable non-spike TCR breadth. Participants in the vaccine arm had higher spike-specific TCR breadth; placebo recipients had lower.

As to this clone: What it recognizes is unknown.

The method was immunoSEQ multiplex PCR; TCRdb's version includes in-frame clones alone and lacks a portion of them. Here the sample spans about 350,000 clones, about 88% being singletons. The treatment here: about 20 received Ad26.COV2.S at low or high dose, single or two shots; several received placebo; per-sample allocation not given. Specimen acquisition occurred on day 63 following the initial vaccine or placebo injection. Boston supplied an adult donor aged 18-55 years. The starting material was peripheral blood, obtained in a trial of Ad26.COV2.S vaccine versus placebo. The source is a person between 18 and 60 years old who received the Ad26.COV2.S COVID-19 vaccine or a placebo.

The CDR3 DNA is TGCGCCAGCAGCACCCCGGGACAGGAGAGTTGGCAGTACTTC. This sequence encodes CASSTPGQESWQYF. V is TRBV5-1 and J is TRBJ2-7; 8 nucleotides line up with TRBD1. Germline CDR1 is SGHRS and CDR2 is YFSETQ. The length of the CDR3 is 14 residues. Trimming at V came to 4 bases and at J to 9 bases, leaving 12 bases not matched to a gene.